The 27 T cell receptor beta chains in this list originate from one sample, sequenced in a study of cytomegalovirus exposure and HLA in healthy donors. TCRdb's copy holds only in-frame clones and misses some; the assay was immunoSEQ multiplex PCR. The data show 45,000 to 65,000 clones, roughly nine tenths seen once. The sequencing input was PBMCs. Receptors were obtained from a woman aged 18-30 years in good health and CMV-seropositive.

The chain joins TRBV6-1 to TRBJ2-2, with D hard to call. Germline CDR1 is MNHNS and CDR2 is SASEGT. V dropped 11 bases and J dropped 2 bases, with 6 bases sitting between them. This CDR3 contains 11 residues. The CDR3 nucleotides read TGTGCCCACGGTAACACCGGGGAGCTGTTTTTT. Protein product: CAHGNTGELFF.

This clone has a single count. This chain links TRBV7-2 with TRBJ2-2; 8 bases match TRBD2. V shed 2 bases, J shed 3 bases, and the junction held 5 bases outside the gene matches. The germline CDR1 and CDR2 sequences are SGHTA and FQGNSA. The CDR3 is 16 residues long. The CDR3 is CASSLNRGGYTGELFF. Written as DNA, the CDR3 is TGTGCCAGCAGCTTAAACCGGGGGGGGTACACCGGGGAGCTGTTTTTT.

This clone was counted between two and nine times. The gene calls are TRBV7-2 and TRBJ2-7; TRBD1 matches 8 bases. From germline, CDR1 is SGHTA and CDR2 FQGNSA. The V segment lost 5 bases and the J segment 3 bases; nucleotides outside the gene matches: 6. This CDR3 is 14 amino acids long. The CDR3 DNA is TGTGCCAGCAGCGCACGGGACAGGTTCTACGAGCAGTACTTC. This translates into CASSARDRFYEQYF. Full variable domain (missing parts from reference TRBV7-2 and TRBJ2-7): GAGVSQSPSNKVTEKGKDVELRCDPISGHTALYWYRQSLGQGLEFLIYFQGNSAPDKSGLPSDRFSAERTGGSVSTLTIQRTQQEDSAVYLCASSARDRFYEQYFGPGTRLTVT.

The chain uses TRBV6-5 and TRBJ1-6; 8 bases are a match to TRBD1. Trimming removed 5 bases from V and 11 bases from J; junction bases left unmatched: 8. The CDR3 length is 14 residues. CDR1 is MNHEY, CDR2 SVGAGI, per germline. The CDR3 is CASSETGALTPLHF. The CDR3 region has the DNA TGTGCCAGCAGTGAGACAGGGGCTCTTACACCCCTCCACTTT.

The rearrangement joins TRBV4-2 to TRBJ2-1; TRBD2 matches at 7 bases. V gave up 1 base and J gave up 7 bases; unmatched junction bases: 4. CDR1 and CDR2 from the germline V gene are LGHNA and YNFKEQ. This CDR3 spans 14 amino acids. In DNA, the CDR3 is TGTGCCAGCAGCCAAGGGGGGGGTTGGAATGAGCAGTTCTTC. Protein: CASSQGGGWNEQFF.

This clone was seen only a few times. This chain uses TRBV5-1 with TRBJ1-5; no definite D call. The CDR3 spans 13 residues. Germline CDR1 reads SGHRS; CDR2 reads YFSETQ. Trimming pared 0 bases from V and 4 bases from J, leaving 5 bases between. This chain's CDR3 is CASSLAGNQPQHF. The DNA of the CDR3 is TGCGCCAGCAGCTTGGCGGGGAATCAGCCCCAGCATTTT. The complete variable domain, with remaining parts taken from reference TRBV5-1 and TRBJ1-5, reads KAGVTQTPRYLIKTRGQQVTLSCSPISGHRSVSWYQQTPGQGLQFLFEYFSETQRNKGNFPGRFSGRQFSNSRSEMNVSTLELGDSALYLCASSLAGNQPQHFGDGTRLSIL.

The J gene is TRBJ1-1, the V gene TRBV7-9; the D gene is possibly TRBD1 (5 bases). CDR3 length equals 16 residues. Germline V gives CDR1 SEHNR, CDR2 FQNEAQ (reference sequence). V lost 1 base and J 2 bases, leaving 14 bases between the germline ends. CDR3 DNA: TGTGCCAGCAGCTTAGACAGGACCCTCCTCAACACTGAAGCTTTCTTT. Translation: CASSLDRTLLNTEAFF.

The genes are TRBV6-5 and TRBJ2-2; no definite D call. V lost 8 bases and J 6 bases, leaving 7 bases between the germline ends. From germline, CDR1 is MNHEY and CDR2 SVGAGI. The CDR3 loop spans 11 amino acids. CDR3 protein: CASANSGELFF. The CDR3 nucleotides read TGTGCCAGCGCCAACTCCGGGGAGCTGTTTTTT.

As regards this clone: Mismatch with germline at one junction end may stem from a read error. V usage is TRBV7-7 and J usage is TRBJ2-7; 9 nucleotides align to TRBD2. Germline V gives CDR1 SSHAT, CDR2 FNYEAQ (reference sequence). The CDR3 extends over 15 amino acids. CDR3 sequence (DNA): TGTGCTAGCAGCTTAGCGGCGGGGGGGCTTGGAGAGCAGTACTTC. Encoded protein: CASSLAAGGLGEQYF. Filled out from reference TRBV7-7 and TRBJ2-7, the complete variable domain reads GAGVSQSPRYKVTKRGQDVTLRCDPISSHATLYWYQQALGQGPEFLTYFNYEAQPDKSGLPSDRFSAERPEGSISTLTIQRTEQRDSAMYRCASSLAAGGLGEQYFGPGTRLTVT.

V gene TRBV29-1 combines with J gene TRBJ1-2, with 7 bases matching TRBD1. The CDR3 contains 11 residues. V trimming: 6 bases; J trimming: 6 bases; junction bases outside the gene matches: 4. Per germline, CDR1 SQVTM and CDR2 ANQGSEA. The CDR3 DNA reads as TGCAGCGTGGCAACAGGGGATGGCTACACCTTC. Translation gives CSVATGDGYTF. The full variable domain, in which reference TRBV29-1 and TRBJ1-2 provide the parts outside the CDR3, is SAVISQKPSRDICQRGTSLTIQCQVDSQVTMMFWYRQQPGQSLTLIATANQGSEATYESGFVIDKFPISRPNLTFSTLTVSNMSPEDSSIYLCSVATGDGYTFGSGTRLTVV.

J is TRBJ2-2 and V is TRBV5-5; 10 bases map to TRBD1. V shed 3 bases and J 6 bases; nucleotides not matched to a gene: 5. There are 15 residues in the CDR3. CDR1 is SGHKS and CDR2 is YYEKEE in the germline V gene (reference sequence). The CDR3 DNA follows: TGTGCCAGCAGCTCCCGACAGGGGGCGCCCGGGGAGCTGTTTTTT. Residues: CASSSRQGAPGELFF.

The chain is built from TRBV18 and TRBJ2-7, with 8 bases that match TRBD2. The J segment lost 6 bases and the V segment lost 3 bases, leaving 7 bases of the junction unmatched. The CDR3 extends over 14 amino acids. Germline lookup yields CDR1 KGHSH and CDR2 LQKENI. CDR3 coding DNA: TGTGCCAGCTCACCCCAGGCGGGGGGAAGCGAGCAGTACTTC. This gives the protein CASSPQAGGSEQYF.

V gene TRBV7-8 combines with J gene TRBJ2-3; D is possibly TRBD2 (7 bases). Trimming stripped 2 bases from V and 4 bases from J, with 13 bases between. Germline-derived CDR1 and CDR2 are SGHVS and FQNEAQ. The CDR3 sequence is 15 residues long. The CDR3 coding sequence is TGTGCCAGCAGCTTACTGGCGGGGGCAGCAGATACGCAGTATTTT. Amino acids: CASSLLAGAADTQYF.

This clone was observed a handful of times. This chain connects TRBV9 to TRBJ2-7; 8 bases agree with TRBD1. CDR1 is SGDLS and CDR2 is YYNGEE in the germline V gene. V lost 0 bases and J lost 7; bases outside the gene matches: 12. The CDR3 totals 16 residues. The CDR3 DNA is TGTGCCAGCAGCGTAGCGGCAGGGACAGGACCTTTGGAGCAGTACTTC. It specifies CASSVAAGTGPLEQYF.

The V gene is TRBV4-1, the J gene TRBJ1-6; 7 bases are a match to TRBD1. CDR3 size: 14 residues. J gave up 10 bases and V 5 bases, and 8 bases lay outside the gene matches. Germline loops: CDR1 MGHRA, CDR2 YSYEKL. CDR3 DNA sequence: TGCGCCAGCAGCGGACAGGAGGCATTCTCACCCCTCCACTTT. Translating gives CASSGQEAFSPLHF.

This rearrangement joins TRBV29-1 to TRBJ2-2, with 10 bases aligning to TRBD2. Germline V gene lookup returns CDR1 SQVTM and CDR2 ANQGSEA. J was trimmed by 2 bases and V by 7 bases; bases with no gene match: 10. The CDR3 runs 16 residues. The DNA for the CDR3 is TGCAGCGCTCGAGGGCTAGCGGGGGATAACACCGGGGAGCTGTTTTTT. It specifies CSARGLAGDNTGELFF.

The chain uses TRBV9 and TRBJ2-1, with TRBD2 matching over 7 bases. V shed 0 bases and J 3 bases; nucleotides not matched to a gene: 3. The V gene's germline CDR1 is SGDLS and CDR2 YYNGEE. CDR3 length equals 15 residues. For the CDR3, the DNA is TGTGCCAGCAGCGTAGGGGAGGGCGACTACAATGAGCAGTTCTTC. The encoded protein is CASSVGEGDYNEQFF.

The V gene is TRBV15, the J gene TRBJ1-2; D is unresolved. The germline V gene encodes CDR1 LNHNV and CDR2 YYDKDF (reference sequence). V gave up 0 bases and J gave up 3 bases, with 8 bases separating them. The CDR3 has 14 amino acids. The CDR3 nucleotides read TGTGCCACCAGCAGAGATAGGCAGGACTATGGCTACACCTTC. Its protein is CATSRDRQDYGYTF. The complete variable domain, with remaining parts taken from reference TRBV15 and TRBJ1-2, reads DAMVIQNPRYQVTQFGKPVTLSCSQTLNHNVMYWYQQKSSQAPKLLFHYYDKDFNNEADTPDNFQSRRPNTSFCFLDIRSPGLGDTAMYLCATSRDRQDYGYTFGSGTRLTVV.

The rearrangement joins TRBV4-2 to TRBJ2-2; D might be TRBD2 (7 bases). The germline V gene has CDR1 LGHNA and CDR2 YNFKEQ. The V end lost 0 bases, the J end lost 6 bases, and 14 bases lay between the germline ends. This CDR3 has 16 amino acids. CDR3 sequence: CASSQEGGLGAGELFF. CDR3 nucleotides: TGTGCCAGCAGCCAAGAGGGGGGGCTGGGTGCCGGGGAGCTGTTTTTT.

The chain combines TRBV5-1 with TRBJ2-1, with 11 bases fitting TRBD1. J gave up 9 bases and V 5 bases, and 10 bases lay outside the gene matches. Germline V CDR1 and CDR2: SGHRS, YFSETQ. The CDR3 is 15 residues long. CDR3 nucleotide sequence: TGCGCCAGCAGACGGACAGGGGGCGAGGTCACTGAGCAGTTCTTC. This encodes CASRRTGGEVTEQFF.

This clone was detected a few times. The chain combines TRBV6-1 with TRBJ2-7; 8 bases fit TRBD1. J gave up 3 bases and V 6 bases, and 7 bases lay outside the gene matches. CDR1 and CDR2 from the germline V gene are MNHNS and SASEGT. CDR3 size: 14 residues. The CDR3 loop is CASSMDRDGYEQYF. The DNA for the CDR3 is TGTGCCAGCAGCATGGACAGGGACGGCTACGAGCAGTACTTC.

This rearrangement joins TRBV19 to TRBJ2-7; a weak D match, TRBD1 (6 bases). Germline CDR1 and CDR2: LNHDA and SQIVND (reference sequence). The CDR3 totals 14 residues. Trimming removed 5 bases from V and 4 bases from J, with 15 bases in between. The CDR3: CASSGVQGKYEQYF. The CDR3 DNA reads as TGTGCCAGTAGTGGAGTTCAGGGGAAGTACGAGCAGTACTTC.

The rearrangement joins TRBV5-1 to TRBJ2-3; no clear D. The CDR3 consists of 13 residues. V was cut by 1 base and J by 3 bases, with 6 bases left in between. Per the germline V gene, CDR1 is SGHRS and CDR2 is YFSETQ. The CDR3 DNA is TGCGCCAGCAGCTTGCACAGTACAGATACGCAGTATTTT. Its translation: CASSLHSTDTQYF.

This chain connects TRBV5-4 to TRBJ1-2; weak D call: TRBD1 (5 bases). The germline V and J ends were trimmed by 0 bases and 3 bases, with 18 bases remaining between them. Germline V gene data show CDR1 as SGHNT and CDR2 as YYREEE (reference sequence). The CDR3 spans 17 residues. CDR3 DNA: TGTGCCAGCAGCTTGGGCTCTCCCGCCAGGGCGGACTATGGCTACACCTTC. Its protein is CASSLGSPARADYGYTF.

CDR3 amino acids: CASSPDRVGTDTQYF. CDR3 coding DNA: TGTGCCAGCAGTCCGGACAGGGTGGGCACAGATACGCAGTATTTT. This chain uses TRBV6-5 with TRBJ2-3, with TRBD1 matching over 8 bases. The V and J ends lost 5 bases and 1 base, in that order; junction bases with no gene match: 5. This CDR3 contains 15 residues. CDR1 and CDR2 (germline): MNHEY, SVGAGI.

This clone was recorded only once. The genes are TRBV27 and TRBJ1-5; the match to TRBD1 covers 7 bases. J lost 5 bases, V lost 3 bases, and 1 base had no gene match. This CDR3 is 13 amino acids long. Per the germline V gene, CDR1 is MNHEY and CDR2 is SMNVEV (reference sequence). This CDR3 is CASSFQGDQPQHF. The CDR3 DNA is TGTGCCAGCAGTTTCCAGGGGGATCAGCCCCAGCATTTT.

CDR3 residues: CASSPSTGGIGEQFF. CDR3 nucleotide sequence: TGTGCCAGCAGCCCCTCGACAGGGGGCATTGGTGAGCAGTTCTTC. The chain carries TRBV7-3 and TRBJ2-1; 10 positions agree with TRBD1. There are 15 residues in the CDR3. With V trimmed by 5 bases and J by 9 bases, 10 bases remained unmatched. The V gene's germline CDR1 is SGHTA and CDR2 FQGTGA.